This T cell receptor beta chain was captured in a study of blood T cell repertoires in COVID-19. Looking at the study overall: COVID-19 samples from acute and convalescent phases originated in the United States, Italy and Spain. T cells, B-cell-depleted T cells, or PBMCs provided the cDNA or gDNA that served as material.

In the authors' workflow: Using reference gene primer amplification, nucleated cell counts were estimated. Profiling relied on immunoSEQ multiplex PCR, and the TCRdb table lists in-frame clones only, not all of them. V, J and clone size are taken as reported in that table, and D and trimming were inferred from the DNA itself. This table has about 200,000 clones, approximately 87% appearing once. V lost 1 base to trimming and J lost 4 bases, with 13 bases between them. This CDR3 is 15 amino acids long. The germline gives CDR1 KGHSH, CDR2 LQKENI. This clone was observed once. The origin of this receptor is a woman aged 70-85 years with acute or convalescent COVID-19. Sequencing was carried out using peripheral blood. The V and J genes are TRBV18 and TRBJ2-5, with D perhaps matching TRBD2 (5 bases). The CDR3, as DNA: TGTGCCAGCTCACCACTCAGGAGGTCCCTAGAGACCCAGTACTTC. Residues: CASSPLRRSLETQYF.